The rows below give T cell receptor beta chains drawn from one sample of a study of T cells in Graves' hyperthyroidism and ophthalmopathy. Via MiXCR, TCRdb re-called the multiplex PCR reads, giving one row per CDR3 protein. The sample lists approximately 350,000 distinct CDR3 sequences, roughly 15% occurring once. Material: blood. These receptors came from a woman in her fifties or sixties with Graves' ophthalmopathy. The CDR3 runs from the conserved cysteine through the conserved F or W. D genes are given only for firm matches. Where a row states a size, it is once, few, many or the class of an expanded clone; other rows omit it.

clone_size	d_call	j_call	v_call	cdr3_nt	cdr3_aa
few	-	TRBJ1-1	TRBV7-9	TGTGCCAGCAGCTTATTTCAGGGGTCCACTGAAGCTTTCTTT	CASSLFQGSTEAFF
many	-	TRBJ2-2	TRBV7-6	TGTGCCAGCAGCTTAGACGTGCAGGGTGGCACCGGGGAGCTGTTTTTT	CASSLDVQGGTGELFF
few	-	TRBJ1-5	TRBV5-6	TGTGCCAGCAGTTTTGGAGGTCCCTATCAGCCCCAGCATTTT	CASSFGGPYQPQHF
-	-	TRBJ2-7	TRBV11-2	TGTGCCAGCAGCTTAAACCCAGGACGCGAGCAGTACTTC	CASSLNPGREQYF
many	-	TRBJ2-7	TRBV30	TGTGCCTGGACACTGGCGGGGAACGAGCAGTACTTC	CAWTLAGNEQYF
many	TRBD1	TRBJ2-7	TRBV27	TGTGCCAGCAGTTTAACGATGCGACAGGGGGGCCACGAGCAGTACTTC	CASSLTMRQGGHEQYF
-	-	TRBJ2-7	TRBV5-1	TGCGCCAGCAGCTTGGTACACGAGGGATCGGAGCAGTACTTC	CASSLVHEGSEQYF
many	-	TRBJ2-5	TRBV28	TGTGCCAGCAGGCAGGGAGTGGAAGAGACCCAGTACTTC	CASRQGVEETQYF
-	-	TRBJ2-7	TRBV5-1	TGCGCCAGCAGCCTGGACAACTACGGGCAGTACTTC	CASSLDNYGQYF
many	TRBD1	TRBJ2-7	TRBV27	TGTGCCAGCAGTTTATTTGGGGAACCGGGACAGGGGGCCTACGAGCAGTACTTC	CASSLFGEPGQGAYEQYF
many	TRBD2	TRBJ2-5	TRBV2	TGTGCCAGCAGTGAAGATGGCGGGAGCGGTGAGACCCAGTACTTC	CASSEDGGSGETQYF
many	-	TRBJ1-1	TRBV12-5	TGTGCTAGTGGTTTCGAGGAGAACACTGAAGCTTTCTTT	CASGFEENTEAFF
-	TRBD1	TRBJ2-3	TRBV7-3	TGTGCCAGCAGCTTAGACAGGGGGTCTGGCACAGATACGCAGTATTTT	CASSLDRGSGTDTQYF
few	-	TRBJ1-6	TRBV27	TGTGCCAGCAAACTTGTGGGGCGGCTGAATTCACCCCTCCACTTT	CASKLVGRLNSPLHF
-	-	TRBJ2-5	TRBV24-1	TGTGCCACCAGTTCTTGGGGGACCCAAGAGACCCAGTACTTC	CATSSWGTQETQYF